The table lists the clone carrying this T cell receptor beta chain with a few counts. Using immunoSEQ multiplex PCR, the repertoire was profiled, and TCRdb retains in-frame clones only, with some absent. The sample lists fewer than 90,000 clones, approximately 90% seen once, with 15% in the top ten. This specimen comes from a study of blood T cell repertoires in COVID-19. V was trimmed by 6 bases and J by 1 base, leaving 18 bases between them. Per the germline V gene, CDR1 is GTSNPN and CDR2 is SVGIG (reference sequence). This CDR3 is 15 amino acids long. Sequences were obtained from peripheral blood. The TCR originated in a male donor with acute or convalescent COVID-19. V is TRBV30 and J is TRBJ1-2; D is undetermined. The DNA of the CDR3 is TGTGCCTGTCCCGCGCGGGGATGGGATAACTATGGCTACACCTTC. This sequence encodes CACPARGWDNYGYTF.